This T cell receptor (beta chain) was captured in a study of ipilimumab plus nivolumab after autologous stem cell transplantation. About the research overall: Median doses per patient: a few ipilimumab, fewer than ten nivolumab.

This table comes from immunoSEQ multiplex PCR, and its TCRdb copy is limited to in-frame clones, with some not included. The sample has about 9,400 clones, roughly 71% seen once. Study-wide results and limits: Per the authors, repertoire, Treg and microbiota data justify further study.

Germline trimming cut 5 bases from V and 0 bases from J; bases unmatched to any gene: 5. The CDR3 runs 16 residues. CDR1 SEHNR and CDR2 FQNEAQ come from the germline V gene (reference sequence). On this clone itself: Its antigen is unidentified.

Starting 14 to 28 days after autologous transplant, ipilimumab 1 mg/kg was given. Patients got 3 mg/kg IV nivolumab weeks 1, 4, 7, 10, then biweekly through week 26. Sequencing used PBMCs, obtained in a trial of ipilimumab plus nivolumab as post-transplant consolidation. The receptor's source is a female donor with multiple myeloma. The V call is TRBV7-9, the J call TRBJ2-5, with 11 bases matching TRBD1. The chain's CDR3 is CASSPGDRGYQETQYF. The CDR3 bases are TGTGCCAGCAGCCCCGGGGACAGGGGGTACCAAGAGACCCAGTACTTC.